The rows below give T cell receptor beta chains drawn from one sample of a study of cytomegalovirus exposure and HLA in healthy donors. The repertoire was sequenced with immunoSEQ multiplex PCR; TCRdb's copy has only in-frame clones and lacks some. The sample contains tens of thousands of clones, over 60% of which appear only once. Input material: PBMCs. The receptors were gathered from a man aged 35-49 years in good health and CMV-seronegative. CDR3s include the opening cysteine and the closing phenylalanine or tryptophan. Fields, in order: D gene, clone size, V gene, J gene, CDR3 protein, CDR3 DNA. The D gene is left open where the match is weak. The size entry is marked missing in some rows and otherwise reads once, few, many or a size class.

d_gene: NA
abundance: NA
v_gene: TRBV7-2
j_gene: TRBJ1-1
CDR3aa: CASSPDSMNTEAFF
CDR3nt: TGTGCCAGCAGCCCCGACAGCATGAACACTGAAGCTTTCTTT

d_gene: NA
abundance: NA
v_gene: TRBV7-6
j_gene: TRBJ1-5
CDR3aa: CASSDDYSNQPQHF
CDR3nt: TGTGCCAGCAGCGACGACTATAGCAATCAGCCCCAGCATTTT

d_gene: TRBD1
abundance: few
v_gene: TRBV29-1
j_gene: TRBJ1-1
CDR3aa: CSVLRGQGHTEAFF
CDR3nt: TGCAGCGTCCTTAGGGGACAGGGCCACACTGAAGCTTTCTTT

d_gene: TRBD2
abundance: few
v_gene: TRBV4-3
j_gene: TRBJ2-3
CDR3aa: CASSQLSGVNTDTQYF
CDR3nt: TGCGCCAGCAGCCAACTTAGCGGGGTAAACACAGATACGCAGTATTTT

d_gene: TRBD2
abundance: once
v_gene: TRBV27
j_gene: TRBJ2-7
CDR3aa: CASSFNSGRSDEQYF
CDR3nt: TGTGCCAGCAGTTTTAATAGCGGGCGTAGCGACGAGCAGTACTTC

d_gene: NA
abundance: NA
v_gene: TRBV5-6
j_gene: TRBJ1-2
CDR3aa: CASSLDRISNYGYTF
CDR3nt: TGTGCCAGCAGCTTGGACAGAATATCTAACTATGGCTACACCTTC

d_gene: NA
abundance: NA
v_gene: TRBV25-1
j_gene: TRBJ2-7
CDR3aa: CASSQGVDSNSYEQYF
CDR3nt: TGTGCCAGCAGCCAAGGGGTCGATTCAAATTCCTACGAGCAGTACTTC

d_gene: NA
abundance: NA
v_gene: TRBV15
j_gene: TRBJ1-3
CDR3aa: CATSRGETRGGNTIYF
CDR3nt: TGTGCCACCAGCAGAGGGGAAACCAGGGGTGGAAACACCATATATTTT

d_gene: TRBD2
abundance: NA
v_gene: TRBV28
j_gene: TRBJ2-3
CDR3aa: CASSLAGSSNTQYF
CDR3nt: TGTGCCAGCAGCCTAGCGGGATCGTCTAATACGCAGTATTTT

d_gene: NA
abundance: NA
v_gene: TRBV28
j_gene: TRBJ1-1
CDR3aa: CASSPTRTLTEAFF
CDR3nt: TGTGCCAGCAGTCCCACCCGGACACTCACTGAAGCTTTCTTT

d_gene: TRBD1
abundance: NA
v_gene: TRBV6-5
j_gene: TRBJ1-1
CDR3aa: CASSYTKDRGDTEAFF
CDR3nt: TGTGCCAGCAGTTACACGAAGGACAGGGGAGACACTGAAGCTTTCTTT

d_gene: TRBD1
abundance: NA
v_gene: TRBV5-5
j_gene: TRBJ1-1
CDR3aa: CASSLMGQGLTEAFF
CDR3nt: TGTGCCAGCAGCTTGATGGGACAGGGGTTAACTGAAGCTTTCTTT

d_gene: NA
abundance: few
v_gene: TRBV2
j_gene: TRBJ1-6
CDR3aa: CASSVGRGYSPLHF
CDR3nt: TGTGCCAGCAGTGTGGGCCGGGGATATTCACCCCTCCACTTT

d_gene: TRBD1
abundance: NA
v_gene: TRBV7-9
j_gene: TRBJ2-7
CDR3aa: CASSFRAGGFYEQYF
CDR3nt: TGTGCCAGCAGCTTTAGGGCAGGGGGCTTCTACGAGCAGTACTTC

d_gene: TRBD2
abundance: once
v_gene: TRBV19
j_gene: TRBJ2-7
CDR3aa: CASRTSGNYEQYF
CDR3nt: TGTGCCAGTAGGACTAGCGGGAACTACGAGCAGTACTTC

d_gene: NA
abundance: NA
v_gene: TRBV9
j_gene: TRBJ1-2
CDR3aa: CASSVQGTYGYTF
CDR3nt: TGTGCCAGCAGCGTTCAGGGAACGTATGGCTACACCTTC

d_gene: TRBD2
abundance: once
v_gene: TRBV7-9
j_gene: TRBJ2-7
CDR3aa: CASSLSGSGTYEQYF
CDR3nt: TGTGCCAGCAGCTTAAGCGGGAGTGGGACCTACGAGCAGTACTTC

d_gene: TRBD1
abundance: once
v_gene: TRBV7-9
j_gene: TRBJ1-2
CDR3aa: CASSSGQWVYGYTF
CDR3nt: TGTGCCAGCAGCTCGGGACAGTGGGTCTATGGCTACACCTTC

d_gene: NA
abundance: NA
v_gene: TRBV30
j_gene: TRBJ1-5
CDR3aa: CAWSVSSGARKNSNQPQHF
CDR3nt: TGTGCCTGGAGTGTTTCATCTGGGGCACGGAAGAATAGCAATCAGCCCCAGCATTTT